This TCR beta chain was identified in a study of OX40 agonist ivuxolimab in advanced cancers. Study background: Patients in dose escalation had liver, melanoma, kidney or head and neck cancers. Therapy given before enrollment (anti-PD-1, anti-PD-L1 or anti-CTLA-4) was allowed, and over 35% had some. General study findings and limits: In CD8+ T cells, expanded clones were on average more numerous than in CD4+.

TCRdb keeps only in-frame clones here, not all; method: immunoSEQ multiplex PCR. Altogether about 19,000 clones are present, around 80% being singletons, with the ten largest covering approximately 56%. This clone was recorded once. What it binds is not known. Material: CD4+ or CD8+ T cells sorted from blood, obtained in a trial of the OX40 agonist ivuxolimab. The receptor's source is an adult with an advanced solid tumor such as melanoma, head and neck, liver or kidney cancer.

CDR3 sequence: CATSRGTERDTQYF. DNA of the CDR3: TGTGCCACCAGCAGAGGGACGGAGCGAGATACGCAGTATTTT. The chain links TRBV15 to TRBJ2-3; unclear D gene. Germline V lookup: CDR1 LNHNV, CDR2 YYDKDF (reference sequence). Trimming removed 1 base at V and 5 bases at J, with 10 bases between. The CDR3 is made up of 14 amino acids.